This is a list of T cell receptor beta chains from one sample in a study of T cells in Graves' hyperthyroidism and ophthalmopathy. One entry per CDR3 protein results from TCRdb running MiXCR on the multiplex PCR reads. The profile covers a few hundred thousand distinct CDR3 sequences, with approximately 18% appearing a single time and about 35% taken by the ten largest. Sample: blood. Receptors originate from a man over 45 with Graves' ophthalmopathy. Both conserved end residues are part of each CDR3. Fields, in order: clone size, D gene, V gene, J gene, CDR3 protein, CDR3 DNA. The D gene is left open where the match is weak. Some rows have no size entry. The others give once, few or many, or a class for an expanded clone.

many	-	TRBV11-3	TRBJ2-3	CASSFTDTQYF	TGTGCCAGCAGCTTCACAGATACGCAGTATTTT
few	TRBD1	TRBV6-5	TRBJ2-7	CDSSYGGQGRLTYEQYF	TGTGACAGCAGTTACGGGGGACAGGGTAGGCTAACCTACGAGCAGTACTTC
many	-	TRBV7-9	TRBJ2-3	CASSSRGGRTDTQYF	TGTGCCAGCAGCTCGAGGGGGGGACGGACAGATACGCAGTATTTT
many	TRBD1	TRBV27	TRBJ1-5	CASSPSRTGNQPQHF	TGTGCCAGCAGTCCGAGCAGGACAGGGAATCAGCCCCAGCATTTT
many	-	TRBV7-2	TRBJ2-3	CASSLGFSTDTQYF	TGTGCCAGCAGCTTAGGGTTTTCCACAGATACGCAGTATTTT
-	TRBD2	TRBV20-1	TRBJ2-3	CSARGVAGVTDTQYF	TGCAGTGCTAGAGGGGTAGCGGGAGTCACAGATACGCAGTATTTT
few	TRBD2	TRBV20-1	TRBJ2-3	CSASRVAGGTTDTQYF	TGCAGTGCTAGTCGGGTAGCGGGAGGCACCACAGATACGCAGTATTTT
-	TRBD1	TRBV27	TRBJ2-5	CASSSRQGLKTQYF	TGTGCCAGCAGTTCCCGACAGGGGTTGAAGACCCAGTACTTC
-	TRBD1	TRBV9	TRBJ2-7	CASSGGGDRGHEQYF	TGTGCCAGCAGCGGGGGGGGGGACAGGGGCCACGAGCAGTACTTC
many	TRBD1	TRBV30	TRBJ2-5	CAWSVGQGGNQETQYF	TGTGCCTGGAGTGTTGGACAGGGAGGCAACCAAGAGACCCAGTACTTC
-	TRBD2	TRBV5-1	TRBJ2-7	CASSLTPGLAGEVEQYF	TGCGCCAGCAGCCTAACCCCGGGACTAGCGGGAGAGGTCGAGCAGTACTTC
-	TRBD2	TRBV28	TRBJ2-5	CASNPGGGKETQYF	TGTGCCAGCAACCCCGGGGGGGGCAAAGAGACCCAGTACTTC
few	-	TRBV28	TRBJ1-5	CASSKPRRQGDQPQHF	TGTGCCAGCAGTAAACCCCGGCGCCAGGGAGATCAGCCCCAGCATTTT